These 15 T cell receptor beta chains were sequenced from one sample in a study of T-cell reconstitution after alpha-beta-depleted transplantation in children. Preparation of the TCRbeta library involved a method that used unique molecular identifiers. One entry per CDR3 protein results from TCRdb running MiXCR on the PCR reads. This sample yields a few hundred thousand distinct CDR3 sequences, of which 27% are seen a single time; about 35% belongs to the top ten. Sequenced material: PBMCs, taken before TCRalphabeta/CD19-depleted stem cell transplant. All receptors derive from a boy under two years old with Wiskott-Aldrich syndrome, due to receive a stem cell transplant.

The chain joins TRBV7-9 to TRBJ2-2; 8 positions agree with TRBD2. There are 15 residues in the CDR3. Trimming cost V 7 bases and J 5 bases; bases outside gene matches: 9. The germline CDR1 and CDR2 sequences are SEHNR and FQNEAQ (reference sequence). The CDR3 bases are TGTGCCAGCACCATGGGACTAGTAGGGACCGGGGAGCTGTTTTTT. Protein sequence: CASTMGLVGTGELFF. The whole variable domain, remainder taken from reference TRBV7-9 and TRBJ2-2, is DTGVSQNPRHKITKRGQNVTFRCDPISEHNRLYWYRQTLGQGPEFLTYFQNEAQLEKSRLLSDRFSAERPKGSFSTLEIQRTEQGDSAMYLCASTMGLVGTGELFFGEGSRLTVL.

The rearrangement uses TRBV25-1 and TRBJ2-3; 10 nucleotides align to TRBD2. CDR1 and CDR2 from the germline V gene are MGHDK and SYGVNS. The CDR3 spans 16 residues. Unmatched junction bases numbered 2, after V lost 2 bases and J lost 0 bases. The CDR3 is CASSEPSGGSTDTQYF. CDR3 bases: TGTGCCAGCAGTGAACCTAGCGGGGGTAGCACAGATACGCAGTATTTT.

V gene TRBV5-1 combines with J gene TRBJ1-1; D not certain. Germline lookup yields CDR1 SGHRS and CDR2 YFSETQ. Trimming removed 7 bases at V and 1 base at J, with 11 bases between. The CDR3 is made up of 13 amino acids. CDR3 nucleotides: TGCGCCAGCGGACCTCCAGGGAACACTGAAGCTTTCTTT. Translating it yields CASGPPGNTEAFF.

This clonotype was seen repeatedly, ten times or more. At one end the junction does not follow the germline gene, possibly because of a read error. The chain links TRBV29-1 to TRBJ2-1; 7 bases agree with TRBD2. Germline V gene data show CDR1 as SQVTM and CDR2 as ANQGSEA. This CDR3 contains 14 residues. The CDR3 protein is CSAETSAIYNEQFF. In DNA, the CDR3 is TGCAGCGCTGAAACTAGCGCCATCTACAATGAGCAGTTCTTC.

This clonotype was seen a handful of times. This chain uses TRBV27 with TRBJ2-7, with 10 bases matching TRBD2. This CDR3 comprises 14 residues. V dropped 2 bases and J dropped 8; count of bases not matched to a gene: 6. The germline CDR1 and CDR2 sequences are MNHEY and SMNVEV (reference sequence). The CDR3 DNA follows: TGTGCCAGCAGTTTAAGGAGCGGGAGGGCCAAGCAGTACTTC. Translation: CASSLRSGRAKQYF.

The V and J genes are TRBV7-2 and TRBJ2-7; 13 bases are a match to TRBD2. CDR1 SGHTA and CDR2 FQGNSA come from the germline V gene. CDR3 length: 15 amino acids. Germline trimming cut 3 bases from V and 5 bases from J; bases unmatched to any gene: 4. The CDR3: CASSFRTSGSHEQYF. CDR3 in DNA: TGTGCCAGCAGCTTTAGGACTAGCGGGAGCCACGAGCAGTACTTC.

This clonotype showed up just a few times. The rearrangement uses TRBV24-1 and TRBJ2-7; D is undetermined. The V gene lost 5 bases and the J gene lost 5 bases, with 12 bases spanning the gap. This CDR3 has 13 residues. CDR1 is KGHDR, CDR2 SFDVKD, per germline. The CDR3 DNA reads TGTGCCACCAGTGGGCCCCTATCAGACGAGCAGTACTTC. Translated: CATSGPLSDEQYF.

Only a few counts were recorded for this clonotype. The chain uses TRBV20-1 and TRBJ2-1, with 7 bases lining up with TRBD2. This CDR3 region has 15 residues. V gave up 6 bases and J gave up 8 bases; unmatched junction bases: 16. Germline V gene data show CDR1 as DFQATT and CDR2 as SNEGSKA (reference sequence). The CDR3 DNA reads TGCAGTGCCAGGGTTGGGAGGGCCCTACACCATGAGCAGTTCTTC. Translating gives CSARVGRALHHEQFF.

This clonotype turned up a few times. V gene TRBV12-3 or TRBV12-4 combines with J gene TRBJ2-1, with 11 bases lining up with TRBD2. There are 15 residues in the CDR3. V shed 6 bases and J 8 bases; nucleotides not matched to a gene: 9. CDR3 nucleotides: TGTGCCAGCAGCCTAAGACTAGCGGGAAGGGATGAGCAGTTCTTC. Translating it yields CASSLRLAGRDEQFF.

This clonotype appeared a few times. The chain employs TRBV5-1 and TRBJ2-1, with TRBD1 identical over 7 bases. CDR3 length: 17 amino acids. The germline V gene encodes CDR1 SGHRS and CDR2 YFSETQ. Trimming at V came to 1 base and at J to 4 bases, leaving 11 bases not matched to a gene. The CDR3 DNA is TGCGCCAGCAGCTTGTGGTTGACAGGGACAAGATACAATGAGCAGTTCTTC. Translation gives CASSLWLTGTRYNEQFF.

The V call is TRBV5-1, the J call TRBJ1-6; the match to TRBD1 covers 9 bases. The CDR3 contains 16 residues. CDR1 and CDR2 from the germline V gene are SGHRS and YFSETQ. V gave up 3 bases and J gave up 8 bases; unmatched junction bases: 9. CDR3 sequence: CASSSRPGQGDSPLHF. In DNA form, the CDR3 reads TGCGCCAGCAGCTCCAGACCGGGACAGGGCGATTCACCCCTCCACTTT.

This chain uses TRBV13 with TRBJ2-3, with 9 bases fitting TRBD2. This CDR3 comprises 16 residues. V dropped 5 bases and J dropped 2; count of bases not matched to a gene: 8. The germline gives CDR1 PRHDT, CDR2 FYEKMQ (reference sequence). CDR3 bases: TGTGCCAGCAGCGCCTCGGGACTAGCTCCCACAGATACGCAGTATTTT. This gives the protein CASSASGLAPTDTQYF.

This sequence joins TRBV10-3 and TRBJ2-1, with D perhaps TRBD1 or TRBD2 (6 bases each). Germline CDR1 ENHRY, CDR2 SYGVKD. The CDR3 spans 13 residues. The ends were cut back, 7 bases at V and 10 bases at J, with 17 bases in the middle. DNA of the CDR3: TGTGCCATCACCCGGGGGCCCTCGATGGAGCAGTTCTTC. It translates to CAITRGPSMEQFF.

This clonotype came up a few times. The rearrangement uses TRBV9 and TRBJ2-6; no definite D call. The germline V and J ends were trimmed by 4 bases and 0 bases, with 5 bases remaining between them. The CDR3 covers 14 residues. The germline V gene has CDR1 SGDLS and CDR2 YYNGEE. CDR3 DNA: TGTGCCAGCAGCTCGATCTCTGGGGCCAACGTCCTGACTTTC. Protein sequence: CASSSISGANVLTF.

The chain is built from TRBV5-1 and TRBJ2-3; no clear D. Trimming stripped 1 base from V and 2 bases from J, with 17 bases between. The V gene's germline CDR1 is SGHRS and CDR2 YFSETQ. The CDR3 consists of 17 residues. CDR3 DNA: TGCGCCAGCAGCTTGCGTTTTCGGGTAGGGAACACAGATACGCAGTATTTT. Translated, it gives CASSLRFRVGNTDTQYF.